Listed below are T cell receptor beta chains from one sample, sequenced in a study of blood T cell repertoires in COVID-19. The assay was immunoSEQ multiplex PCR, and TCRdb's table has in-frame clones only and misses some. The profile shows 200,000 to 250,000 clones, roughly 80% of them singletons. Sequences were obtained from peripheral blood. These receptors originate from a woman in her sixties or seventies with acute or convalescent COVID-19. The CDR3 runs from the conserved cysteine through the conserved F or W. A D gene is named only where the DNA matches it firmly. The listing skips clone size in some rows; elsewhere it reads once, few, many or a size class.

CDR3 protein: CASSLFGTTNTEAFF; CDR3 DNA: TGTGCCAGCAGCTTATTTGGGACAACGAACACTGAAGCTTTCTTT; clone size: -; J gene: TRBJ1-1; V gene: TRBV7-2; D gene: -
CDR3 protein: CASSQSPHIYGYTF; CDR3 DNA: TGTGCCAGCAGCCAATCGCCCCACATCTATGGCTACACCTTC; clone size: -; J gene: TRBJ1-2; V gene: TRBV3-1/TRBV3-2; D gene: -
CDR3 protein: CASRRSGADEQYF; CDR3 DNA: TGTGCCAGCCGTCGGTCAGGGGCGGACGAGCAGTACTTC; clone size: once; J gene: TRBJ2-7; V gene: TRBV5-4; D gene: -
CDR3 protein: CASSQEPQGIGELFF; CDR3 DNA: TGCGCCAGCAGCCAAGAACCACAGGGAATCGGGGAGCTGTTTTTT; clone size: -; J gene: TRBJ2-2; V gene: TRBV4-1; D gene: -
CDR3 protein: CASSAKLAGLQETQYF; CDR3 DNA: TGTGCCAGCAGTGCGAAACTAGCGGGCCTCCAAGAGACCCAGTACTTC; clone size: -; J gene: TRBJ2-5; V gene: TRBV6-1; D gene: TRBD2
CDR3 protein: CATSRDLQGNQPQHF; CDR3 DNA: TGTGCCACCAGCAGAGATCTGCAGGGCAATCAGCCCCAGCATTTT; clone size: once; J gene: TRBJ1-5; V gene: TRBV15; D gene: -
CDR3 protein: CASRTWAGGHTDTQYF; CDR3 DNA: TGCGCCAGCCGAACATGGGCGGGGGGTCACACAGATACGCAGTATTTT; clone size: -; J gene: TRBJ2-3; V gene: TRBV5-1; D gene: TRBD2
CDR3 protein: CASNRGQYDGYTF; CDR3 DNA: TGTGCCAGCAACAGGGGGCAGTATGATGGCTACACCTTC; clone size: -; J gene: TRBJ1-2; V gene: TRBV14; D gene: TRBD1
CDR3 protein: CASSLAGGTSYEQYF; CDR3 DNA: TGTGCCAGCAGCCTAGCGGGGGGGACCTCCTACGAGCAGTACTTC; clone size: -; J gene: TRBJ2-7; V gene: TRBV4-2; D gene: TRBD2
CDR3 protein: CASSLAASGGYEQYF; CDR3 DNA: TGTGCCAGCAGCTTGGCAGCTAGCGGGGGCTACGAGCAGTACTTC; clone size: -; J gene: TRBJ2-7; V gene: TRBV5-8; D gene: TRBD2
CDR3 protein: CASSRAGGGSYNEQFF; CDR3 DNA: TGCGCCAGCAGCCGTGCCGGGGGGGGCTCCTACAATGAGCAGTTCTTC; clone size: -; J gene: TRBJ2-1; V gene: TRBV4-1; D gene: TRBD2
CDR3 protein: CASSQSGGHAYEQYF; CDR3 DNA: TGTGCCAGCAGCCAGAGCGGGGGACACGCCTACGAGCAGTACTTC; clone size: -; J gene: TRBJ2-7; V gene: TRBV7-3; D gene: TRBD2
CDR3 protein: CASSLSYAGVRGYTF; CDR3 DNA: TGTGCCAGCAGCCTTTCTTACGCCGGTGTACGCGGCTACACCTTC; clone size: few; J gene: TRBJ1-2; V gene: TRBV3-1/TRBV3-2; D gene: -
CDR3 protein: CATSRKPAGSFIDTQYF; CDR3 DNA: TGTGCCACCAGCAGAAAACCCGCAGGGTCGTTTATAGATACGCAGTATTTT; clone size: once; J gene: TRBJ2-3; V gene: TRBV15; D gene: -
CDR3 protein: CASSQIDGYMQYF; CDR3 DNA: TGTGCCAGCAGCCAAATAGACGGGTACATGCAGTACTTC; clone size: few; J gene: TRBJ2-7; V gene: TRBV3-1/TRBV3-2; D gene: -
CDR3 protein: CASSSQGTGSRGYTF; CDR3 DNA: TGTGCCAGCAGCTCCCAAGGAACAGGGAGCCGAGGCTACACCTTC; clone size: few; J gene: TRBJ1-2; V gene: TRBV5-6; D gene: -
CDR3 protein: CASSSTPPGQGFRYYGYTF; CDR3 DNA: TGTGCCAGCAGCTCCACCCCACCGGGACAGGGGTTTCGGTACTATGGCTACACCTTC; clone size: -; J gene: TRBJ1-2; V gene: TRBV6-6; D gene: TRBD1
CDR3 protein: CSAPGGSEQFF; CDR3 DNA: TGCAGTGCGCCGGGGGGGAGTGAGCAGTTCTTC; clone size: once; J gene: TRBJ2-1; V gene: TRBV20-1; D gene: TRBD2
CDR3 protein: CASSIRQGNTEAFF; CDR3 DNA: TGTGCCAGTAGTATACGACAGGGGAACACTGAAGCTTTCTTT; clone size: -; J gene: TRBJ1-1; V gene: TRBV19; D gene: TRBD1
CDR3 protein: CASTRGQSYGYTF; CDR3 DNA: TGTGCCAGCACAAGGGGACAGTCATATGGCTACACCTTC; clone size: once; J gene: TRBJ1-2; V gene: TRBV12-3/TRBV12-4; D gene: TRBD1
CDR3 protein: CASSSRTGAEGIQYF; CDR3 DNA: TGTGCCAGCAGCTCTAGAACAGGGGCGGAGGGCATTCAGTACTTC; clone size: -; J gene: TRBJ2-4; V gene: TRBV7-2; D gene: -
CDR3 protein: CASRLTSGGTGELFF; CDR3 DNA: TGTGCCAGCAGGCTGACTAGCGGGGGAACCGGGGAGCTGTTTTTT; clone size: -; J gene: TRBJ2-2; V gene: TRBV6-5; D gene: TRBD2
CDR3 protein: CASRRLQGLNYGYTF; CDR3 DNA: TGTGCCAGCAGACGACTTCAGGGACTTAACTATGGCTACACCTTC; clone size: -; J gene: TRBJ1-2; V gene: TRBV27; D gene: -
CDR3 protein: CASSLIGVPSSTDTQYF; CDR3 DNA: TGTGCCAGCAGCTTGATAGGAGTACCTTCTAGCACAGATACGCAGTATTTT; clone size: -; J gene: TRBJ2-3; V gene: TRBV7-2; D gene: -
CDR3 protein: CASSFQGLGNSPLHF; CDR3 DNA: TGTGCCAGCAGTTTTCAGGGACTTGGTAATTCACCCCTCCACTTT; clone size: -; J gene: TRBJ1-6; V gene: TRBV6-9; D gene: -
CDR3 protein: CASSQDRQGAYGYTF; CDR3 DNA: TGCGCCAGCAGCCAAGACCGACAGGGTGCATATGGCTACACCTTC; clone size: -; J gene: TRBJ1-2; V gene: TRBV4-1; D gene: TRBD1
CDR3 protein: CASSRYGGLAVQETQYF; CDR3 DNA: TGTGCCAGCAGCCGGTATGGGGGACTAGCGGTCCAAGAGACCCAGTACTTC; clone size: few; J gene: TRBJ2-5; V gene: TRBV5-6; D gene: TRBD2
CDR3 protein: CASSGDIETQYF; CDR3 DNA: TGTGCCAGCAGTGGGGACATTGAGACCCAGTACTTC; clone size: -; J gene: TRBJ2-5; V gene: TRBV28; D gene: -
CDR3 protein: CAWRTSGGSTQYF; CDR3 DNA: TGTGCCTGGAGGACTAGCGGGGGTTCGACCCAGTACTTC; clone size: -; J gene: TRBJ2-5; V gene: TRBV30; D gene: TRBD2
CDR3 protein: CASSPRTNQETQYF; CDR3 DNA: TGTGCCAGCAGTCCGCGGACTAACCAAGAGACCCAGTACTTC; clone size: -; J gene: TRBJ2-5; V gene: TRBV27; D gene: -
CDR3 protein: CASSQSSTRVSGGYTF; CDR3 DNA: TGTGCCAGCAGCCAATCCAGCACCCGGGTTTCGGGTGGCTACACCTTC; clone size: -; J gene: TRBJ1-2; V gene: TRBV16; D gene: -
CDR3 protein: CASSFTGGGNTEAFF; CDR3 DNA: TGCGCCAGCAGCTTTACAGGGGGCGGTAACACTGAAGCTTTCTTT; clone size: -; J gene: TRBJ1-1; V gene: TRBV5-1; D gene: TRBD1
CDR3 protein: CASSYSELNTEAFF; CDR3 DNA: TGTGCCAGCAGTTACTCGGAGCTGAACACTGAAGCTTTCTTT; clone size: -; J gene: TRBJ1-1; V gene: TRBV6-6; D gene: -
CDR3 protein: CASSTDRARVNYGYTF; CDR3 DNA: TGTGCCAGTAGCACGGACAGGGCGCGAGTTAACTATGGCTACACCTTC; clone size: -; J gene: TRBJ1-2; V gene: TRBV19; D gene: TRBD1
CDR3 protein: CASSFTGRGETQYF; CDR3 DNA: TGTGCCAGCAGCTTTACCGGCAGGGGAGAGACCCAGTACTTC; clone size: -; J gene: TRBJ2-5; V gene: TRBV11-2; D gene: -
CDR3 protein: CSASWGGTETQYF; CDR3 DNA: TGCAGTGCTAGTTGGGGGGGAACGGAGACCCAGTACTTC; clone size: -; J gene: TRBJ2-5; V gene: TRBV20-1; D gene: TRBD2
CDR3 protein: CASSRANYGYTF; CDR3 DNA: TGTGCCAGCAGCAGGGCTAACTATGGCTACACCTTC; clone size: -; J gene: TRBJ1-2; V gene: TRBV12-3/TRBV12-4; D gene: -
CDR3 protein: CASSERGLISSGNTIYF; CDR3 DNA: TGTGCCAGCAGTGAACGAGGGCTTATCAGCTCTGGAAACACCATATATTTT; clone size: -; J gene: TRBJ1-3; V gene: TRBV25-1; D gene: -
CDR3 protein: CASRRTGTDYGYTF; CDR3 DNA: TGTGCCAGCAGGCGAACCGGGACAGACTATGGCTACACCTTC; clone size: -; J gene: TRBJ1-2; V gene: TRBV27; D gene: TRBD1
CDR3 protein: CASSSVFGGMGDSGANVLTF; CDR3 DNA: TGTGCCAGCAGTTCCGTTTTTGGGGGGATGGGGGACTCTGGGGCCAACGTCCTGACTTTC; clone size: few; J gene: TRBJ2-6; V gene: TRBV27; D gene: -
CDR3 protein: CAWSSGVDQPQHF; CDR3 DNA: TGTGCCTGGAGTTCGGGGGTGGATCAGCCCCAGCATTTT; clone size: few; J gene: TRBJ1-5; V gene: TRBV30; D gene: -
CDR3 protein: CASSTLQVNYGYTF; CDR3 DNA: TGTGCCAGTAGTACACTACAGGTTAACTATGGCTACACCTTC; clone size: -; J gene: TRBJ1-2; V gene: TRBV19; D gene: -
CDR3 protein: CASSKGGGRPGDEQYF; CDR3 DNA: TGTGCCAGCAGCAAAGGGGGGGGGAGGCCGGGGGACGAGCAGTACTTC; clone size: -; J gene: TRBJ2-7; V gene: TRBV21-1; D gene: -
CDR3 protein: CASCRKGGYGETQYF; CDR3 DNA: TGTGCCAGCTGTCGTAAGGGGGGGTACGGAGAGACCCAGTACTTC; clone size: -; J gene: TRBJ2-5; V gene: TRBV7-8; D gene: -